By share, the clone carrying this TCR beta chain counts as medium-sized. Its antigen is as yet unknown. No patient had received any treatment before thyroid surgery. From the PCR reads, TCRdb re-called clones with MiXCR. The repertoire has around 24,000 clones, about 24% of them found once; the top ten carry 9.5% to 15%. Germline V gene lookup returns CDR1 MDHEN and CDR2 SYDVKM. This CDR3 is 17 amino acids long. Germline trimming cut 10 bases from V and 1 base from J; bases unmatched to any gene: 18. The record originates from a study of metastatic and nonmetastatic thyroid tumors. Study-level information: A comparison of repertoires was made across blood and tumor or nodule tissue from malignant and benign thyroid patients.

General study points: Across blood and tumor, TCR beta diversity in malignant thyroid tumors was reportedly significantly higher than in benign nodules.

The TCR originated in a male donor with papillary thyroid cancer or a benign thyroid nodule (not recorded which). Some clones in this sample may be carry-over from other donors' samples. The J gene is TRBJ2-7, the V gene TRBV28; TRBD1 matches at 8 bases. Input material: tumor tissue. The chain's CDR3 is CATVPLWTDRESYEQYF. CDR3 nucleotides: TGTGCCACCGTACCCTTATGGACGGACAGGGAGTCCTACGAGCAGTACTTC.